This T cell receptor beta chain is from a study of T cell responses to AZD1222 COVID-19 vaccine. CDR1 is SGHNT, CDR2 YENEEA, per germline. This CDR3 has 14 amino acids. Deletions cut 1 base from V and 9 bases from J, with 13 bases between. Assay: immunoSEQ multiplex PCR; the TCRdb copy retains only in-frame clones and omits some. The table lists around 140,000 clones, roughly nine tenths of them singletons. Specimen: peripheral blood, collected 28 days after the second AZD1222 dose. The V gene is TRBV11-3, the J gene TRBJ2-1, with D possibly matching TRBD2 (5 bases). The clonotype was recovered from an adult who received the AZD1222 COVID-19 vaccine. CDR3 residues: CASSLAGTLGEQFF. The CDR3 bases are TGTGCCAGCAGCTTAGCGGGAACCCTCGGTGAGCAGTTCTTC.